The 9 T cell receptor beta chains presented below share a single source sample, sequenced in a study of response to subunit inactivated influenza vaccine. TCRdb reprocessed the RT-PCR reads via MiXCR and lists one record per CDR3 protein. The sample records about 480,000 distinct CDR3 sequences, over 25% being singletons. The specimen comprised CD4+ T cells sorted from PBMCs, sampled roughly 5 days after vaccination. The receptor source for this set is a man aged 45 to 65 who received an inactivated influenza vaccine.

This clonotype was counted between two and nine times. The V gene is TRBV6-5, the J gene TRBJ1-2; no firm D call. The CDR3 contains 13 residues. The V end was cut by 0 bases, the J end by 4 bases, with 6 bases between. Germline values: CDR1 MNHEY, CDR2 SVGAGI. In DNA form, the CDR3 reads TGTGCCAGCAGTTACTCAGAGGGCTATGGCTACACCTTC. Amino acids: CASSYSEGYGYTF.

V is TRBV2 and J is TRBJ2-7; a weak D match, TRBD1 (5 bases). Germline assignment: CDR1 SNHLY and CDR2 FYNNEI. The CDR3 has 12 amino acids. Trimming shortened V by 8 bases and J by 5 bases, and 13 bases separated the two germline ends. The CDR3 loop reads CASGAGSHEQYF. The CDR3 DNA follows: TGTGCCAGCGGGGCAGGGTCCCACGAGCAGTACTTC.

A few counts support this clonotype. At one end, the junction sequence differs from germline, possibly due to a read error. The V call is TRBV29-1, the J call TRBJ2-1; D is perhaps TRBD1 (6 bases). The CDR3 contains 12 residues. Per germline, CDR1 SQVTM and CDR2 ANQGSEA. The CDR3 spells CSAQRRGQLFSF. The CDR3 region has the DNA TGCAGCGCCCAGCGCCGGGGACAACTTTTTTCCTTC.

The CDR3 nucleotides are TGTGCCACCAGTGGCTCTCAGGGGTCGTACAATCAGCCCCAGCATTTT. Its translation: CATSGSQGSYNQPQHF. This chain joins TRBV24-1 and TRBJ1-5; D is perhaps TRBD1 (6 bases). V was shortened by 5 bases and J by 3 bases, with 16 bases between the two germline ends. The CDR3 length is 16 residues. Germline CDR1 KGHDR, CDR2 SFDVKD.

The chain is built from TRBV7-8 and TRBJ2-3, with 9 positions matching TRBD2. The germline CDR1 and CDR2 sequences are SGHVS and FQNEAQ. The CDR3 length is 18 residues. J lost 0 bases, V lost 0 bases, and 7 bases had no gene match. The CDR3 loop reads CASSLARALAGSTDTQYF. The DNA of the CDR3 is TGTGCCAGCAGCTTAGCGAGAGCACTAGCGGGTAGCACAGATACGCAGTATTTT.

This clonotype turned up a few times. The chain joins TRBV20-1 to TRBJ2-5, with 12 bases aligning to TRBD2. The CDR3 spans 14 residues. The V gene's germline CDR1 is DFQATT and CDR2 SNEGSKA (reference sequence). V lost 2 bases, J lost 5 bases, and 3 bases stayed unmatched. The CDR3: CSARTSGGKETQYF. CDR3 DNA sequence: TGCAGTGCTAGAACTAGCGGGGGGAAGGAGACCCAGTACTTC.

A few counts support this clonotype. The CDR3 loop reads CSARVGQGGSQGSPLHF. CDR3 in DNA: TGCAGTGCTAGAGTGGGGCAGGGGGGATCTCAAGGCTCACCCCTCCACTTT. This sequence joins TRBV20-1 and TRBJ1-6; TRBD1 aligns across 7 bases. V lost 1 base to trimming and J lost 10 bases; unmatched junction nucleotides: 16. CDR1 DFQATT and CDR2 SNEGSKA come from the germline V gene (reference sequence). This CDR3 region has 17 residues.

This clonotype was observed a few times. The chain carries TRBV14 and TRBJ2-5; perhaps TRBD2 as D (5 bases). Trimming stripped 2 bases from V and 3 bases from J, with 13 bases between. CDR3 size: 15 residues. CDR1 is SGHDN, CDR2 FVKESK, per germline. The CDR3 DNA is TGTGCCAGCAGCCAAATGCGTAGCGTTGAAGAGACCCAGTACTTC. The encoded protein is CASSQMRSVEETQYF.

In this sample, this clonotype turned up many times. The rearrangement uses TRBV6-1 and TRBJ2-1, with 10 bases lining up with TRBD1. The germline V gene has CDR1 MNHNS and CDR2 SASEGT. The CDR3 totals 15 residues. Trimming at V came to 4 bases and at J to 6 bases, leaving 6 bases not matched to a gene. CDR3 DNA sequence: TGTGCCAGCAGTGGTTCCGGGACAGGGGCCAATGAGCAGTTCTTC. Protein: CASSGSGTGANEQFF.